Listed below are T cell receptor beta chains from one sample, sequenced in a study of shared clonotypes between healthy human individuals. Measured with immunoSEQ multiplex PCR; TCRdb has only the in-frame clones, and not every one. The sample lists about 1.5 million clones; around 98% were seen once. Sequences were obtained from naive CD4+ T cells sorted from blood. Every receptor here comes from a man aged 25-45 years in good health. CDR3s include the opening cysteine and the closing phenylalanine or tryptophan. The D gene is left open where the match is weak. Size tells how often a clone was seen (once, few, many) or the class of an expanded clone, and some rows leave it out.

V	D	size	J	CDR3	DNA
TRBV10-2	-	-	TRBJ2-3	CASKRGGPSTDTQYF	TGCGCCAGCAAACGCGGGGGCCCTAGCACAGATACGCAGTATTTT
TRBV5-4	TRBD2	-	TRBJ2-1	CASSSGPAGIDEQFF	TGTGCCAGCAGCTCAGGCCCAGCGGGAATTGATGAGCAGTTCTTC
TRBV28	-	-	TRBJ1-3	CASRLSSGNTIYF	TGTGCCAGCAGGCTTAGCTCTGGAAACACCATATATTTT
TRBV9	-	-	TRBJ2-5	CASSQSGVKETQYF	TGTGCCAGCAGCCAATCCGGGGTTAAAGAGACCCAGTACTTC
TRBV27	-	-	TRBJ2-3	CASSLALTDSTDTQYF	TGTGCCAGCAGTTTAGCCCTGACAGATAGCACAGATACGCAGTATTTT
TRBV7-9	-	-	TRBJ1-1	CASSYGTGNDEAFF	TGTGCCAGCAGCTACGGGACCGGGAATGACGAAGCTTTCTTT
TRBV6-1	TRBD1	-	TRBJ2-3	CASTLPGQGEDTQYF	TGTGCCAGCACGCTCCCGGGACAGGGGGAAGATACGCAGTATTTT
TRBV5-1	-	-	TRBJ1-4	CASSFGVGREKLFF	TGCGCCAGCAGCTTTGGGGTGGGGCGGGAAAAACTGTTTTTT
TRBV5-1	-	-	TRBJ2-1	CASSSLRENNEQFF	TGCGCCAGCAGCTCGTTGCGGGAAAACAATGAGCAGTTCTTC
TRBV9	TRBD2	-	TRBJ2-3	CASSPRGVGARDTQYF	TGTGCCAGCAGCCCCCGGGGGGTAGGGGCTCGGGATACGCAGTATTTT
TRBV29-1	-	-	TRBJ2-3	CSVEGSLAGADTQYF	TGCAGCGTTGAAGGCTCGCTAGCCGGTGCAGATACGCAGTATTTT
TRBV9	-	-	TRBJ2-1	CASSVDADSRYNEQFF	TGTGCCAGCAGCGTAGACGCGGACAGCAGATACAATGAGCAGTTCTTC
TRBV19	-	-	TRBJ1-2	CASSIRRGLDGYTF	TGTGCCAGTAGTATCCGCCGGGGTCTTGATGGCTACACCTTC
TRBV25-1	TRBD2	once	TRBJ2-7	CASSESGRAYEQYF	TGTGCCAGCAGTGAATCCGGGAGGGCCTACGAGCAGTACTTC
TRBV5-5	-	-	TRBJ1-1	CASIPTALMNTEAFF	TGTGCCAGCATTCCAACAGCCCTCATGAACACTGAAGCTTTCTTT
TRBV10-1	-	-	TRBJ2-7	CASSEGGSANEQYF	TGCGCCAGCAGTGAGGGAGGGTCTGCGAACGAGCAGTACTTC
TRBV7-2	TRBD2	-	TRBJ2-2	CASSSSTPAGAGELFF	TGTGCCAGCAGCTCCTCAACACCAGCGGGAGCCGGGGAGCTGTTTTTT
TRBV5-1	TRBD1	-	TRBJ2-3	CASSLVQGFGTDTQYF	TGCGCCAGCAGCTTGGTACAGGGGTTTGGTACAGATACGCAGTATTTT
TRBV10-1	TRBD1	-	TRBJ2-2	CASSDGRGTGELFF	TGCGCCAGCAGTGACGGCAGGGGGACCGGGGAGCTGTTTTTT
TRBV4-3	TRBD2	-	TRBJ2-7	CASSSGAGAGYEQYF	TGCGCCAGCAGCTCAGGAGCGGGAGCTGGCTACGAGCAGTACTTC
TRBV28	-	-	TRBJ1-5	CASSLAAYNQPQHF	TGTGCCAGCAGTTTGGCAGCCTACAATCAGCCCCAGCATTTT
TRBV18	-	-	TRBJ2-2	CASSPLLATGGELFF	TGTGCCAGCTCACCACTCCTAGCGACCGGCGGGGAGCTGTTTTTT
TRBV5-5	-	once	TRBJ1-1	CASSFTANTEAFF	TGTGCCAGCAGCTTTACAGCGAACACTGAAGCTTTCTTT
TRBV27	-	-	TRBJ2-7	CASSFSGTRSYEQYF	TGTGCCAGCAGTTTTTCAGGAACCCGCTCCTACGAGCAGTACTTC
TRBV28	-	-	TRBJ2-1	CASSLTANPVVFF	TGTGCCAGCAGTCTGACAGCCAACCCGGTCGTGTTCTTC
TRBV2	TRBD2	-	TRBJ2-1	CASRLSGIGGGEQFF	TGTGCCAGCAGATTAAGCGGGATAGGCGGAGGTGAGCAGTTCTTC
TRBV28	-	-	TRBJ2-7	CASSLARRTYEQYF	TGTGCCAGCAGTTTAGCACGGCGGACCTACGAGCAGTACTTC
TRBV5-1	TRBD2	-	TRBJ2-1	CASSPGLATSHEQFF	TGCGCCAGCAGCCCGGGACTAGCTACGTCGCATGAGCAGTTCTTC
TRBV5-1	TRBD1	-	TRBJ2-3	CASSWGGDRDTQYF	TGCGCCAGCAGCTGGGGCGGGGACAGGGATACGCAGTATTTT
TRBV11-2	-	few	TRBJ2-7	CASSPGPGAQQYF	TGTGCCAGCAGCCCGGGACCGGGGGCGCAGCAGTACTTC
TRBV27	-	-	TRBJ1-5	CASSDAGPNNQPQHF	TGTGCCAGCAGTGATGCGGGACCTAACAATCAGCCCCAGCATTTT
TRBV7-9	-	-	TRBJ1-1	CASSSRQVGVGNTEAFF	TGTGCCAGCAGTTCCCGACAGGTCGGGGTGGGGAACACTGAAGCTTTCTTT
TRBV6-5	TRBD1	-	TRBJ2-7	CASSYLPGQGGYEQYF	TGTGCCAGCAGTTACTTACCGGGACAGGGGGGGTACGAGCAGTACTTC